This T cell receptor beta chain was captured by sequencing in a study of cytomegalovirus exposure and HLA in healthy donors. Regarding the study as a whole: An analysis that was carried out later associated some 17,000 TCR beta sequences with HLA alleles at 0.05 false discovery rate.

Of note for this clone: The antigen remains undetermined.

In the PCR, 60 Vbeta and 13 Jbeta primers were used. Clones were read by immunoSEQ multiplex PCR, and TCRdb kept only the in-frame ones, dropping some. The sample has 150,000 to 200,000 clones, more than 65% seen once; the top ten hold about 3%. The sequence derives from a man aged 35 to 55 in good health and CMV-seropositive. Input material: PBMCs.

The CDR3 nucleotides read TGTGCCTGGACCACAGCAGGCACGACCGGGGAGCTGTTTTTT. Its protein product is CAWTTAGTTGELFF. The chain employs TRBV30 and TRBJ2-2, with D unclear. CDR3 size: 14 residues. CDR1 is GTSNPN and CDR2 is SVGIG in the germline V gene (reference sequence). V shed 4 bases and J shed 5 bases, with 14 bases lying between them.